Detailed here is one T cell receptor beta chain. A much larger clone lies one base from this, so it may be a read error. Since no conserved phenylalanine or tryptophan closes the CDR3, a read error is the likely cause. The authors made TCR beta cDNA from about 500 ng total RNA with a constant-region primer. Three nested multiplex PCR rounds, a slightly modified ARM-PCR method, built the TCR beta libraries. Two initial PCR rounds of 10 to 11 cycles each paired TRBV1-TRBV30 forward primers with a C-beta reverse primer. TCRdb reprocessed the multiplex PCR reads via MiXCR and lists one record per CDR3 protein. Among 190,000 or so distinct CDR3 sequences listed, 65% were seen once. The data were taken from a study of tumor-infiltrating lymphocytes in primary liver carcinoma. CDR3 length: 13 residues. Germline assignment: CDR1 ENHRY and CDR2 SYGVKD. V was trimmed by 8 bases and J by 1 base, leaving 11 bases between them.

Unsorted whole blood supplied the blood RNA, and germline DNA was isolated too. What was sequenced was peripheral blood. The chain is built from TRBV10-3 and TRBJ1-1; unclear D gene. The sequence was obtained from a woman aged 55-70 years with primary liver carcinoma and hepatitis B virus infection. For the CDR3, the DNA is TGTGCCATCGCCCCGGACGGGAACACTGAAGCTTTCCTT. This translates into CAIAPDGNTEAFL.